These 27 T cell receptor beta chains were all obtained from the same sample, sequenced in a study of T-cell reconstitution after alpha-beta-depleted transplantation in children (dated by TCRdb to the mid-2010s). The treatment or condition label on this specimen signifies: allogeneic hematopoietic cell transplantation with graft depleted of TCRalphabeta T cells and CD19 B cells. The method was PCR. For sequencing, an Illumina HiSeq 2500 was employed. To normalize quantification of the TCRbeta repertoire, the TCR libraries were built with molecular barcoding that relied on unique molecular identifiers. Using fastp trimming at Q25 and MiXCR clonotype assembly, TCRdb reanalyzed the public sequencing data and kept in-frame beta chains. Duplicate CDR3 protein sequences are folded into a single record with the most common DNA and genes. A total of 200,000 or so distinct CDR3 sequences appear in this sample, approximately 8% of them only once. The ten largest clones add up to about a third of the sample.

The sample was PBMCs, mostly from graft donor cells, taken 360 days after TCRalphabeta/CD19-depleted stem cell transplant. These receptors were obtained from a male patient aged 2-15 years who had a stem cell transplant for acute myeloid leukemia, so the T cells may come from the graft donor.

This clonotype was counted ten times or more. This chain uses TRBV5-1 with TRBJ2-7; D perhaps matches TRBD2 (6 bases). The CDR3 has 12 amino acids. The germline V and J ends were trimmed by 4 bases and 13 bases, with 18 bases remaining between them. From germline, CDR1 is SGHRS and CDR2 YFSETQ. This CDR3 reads CASSGTGTGLYF. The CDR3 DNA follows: TGCGCCAGCAGCGGGACCGGGACTGGGCTATACTTC.

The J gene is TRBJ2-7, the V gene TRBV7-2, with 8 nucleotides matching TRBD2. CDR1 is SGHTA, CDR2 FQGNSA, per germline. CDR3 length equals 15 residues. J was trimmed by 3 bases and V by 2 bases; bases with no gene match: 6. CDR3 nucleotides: TGTGCCAGCAGCTTAAGTAGCGGGGCCCTCTACGAGCAGTACTTC. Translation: CASSLSSGALYEQYF. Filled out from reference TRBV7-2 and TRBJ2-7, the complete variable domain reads GAGVSQSPSNKVTEKGKDVELRCDPISGHTALYWYRQSLGQGLEFLIYFQGNSAPDKSGLPSDRFSAERTGGSVSTLTIQRTQQEDSAVYLCASSLSSGALYEQYFGPGTRLTVT.

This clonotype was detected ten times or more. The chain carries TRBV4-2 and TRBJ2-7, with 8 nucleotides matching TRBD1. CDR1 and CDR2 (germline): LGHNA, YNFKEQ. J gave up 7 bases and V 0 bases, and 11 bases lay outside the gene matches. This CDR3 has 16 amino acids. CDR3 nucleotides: TGTGCCAGCAGCCAAGAGAGGGGACAGGTTCTTGGAGAGCAGTACTTC. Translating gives CASSQERGQVLGEQYF.

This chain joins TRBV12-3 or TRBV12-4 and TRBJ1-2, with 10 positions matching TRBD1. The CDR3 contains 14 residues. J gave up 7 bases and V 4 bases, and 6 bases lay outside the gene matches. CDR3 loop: CASSWGQGISGYTF. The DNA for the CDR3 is TGTGCCAGCAGTTGGGGACAGGGGATTAGTGGCTACACCTTC.

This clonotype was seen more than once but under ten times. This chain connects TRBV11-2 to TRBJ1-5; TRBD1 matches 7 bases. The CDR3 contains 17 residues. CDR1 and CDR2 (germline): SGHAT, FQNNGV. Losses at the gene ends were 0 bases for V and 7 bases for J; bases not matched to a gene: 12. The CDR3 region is CASSLEGQPLLGQPQHF. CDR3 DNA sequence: TGTGCCAGCAGCTTAGAGGGACAGCCGTTGCTCGGGCAGCCCCAGCATTTT. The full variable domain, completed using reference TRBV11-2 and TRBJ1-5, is EAGVAQSPRYKIIEKRQSVAFWCNPISGHATLYWYQQILGQGPKLLIQFQNNGVVDDSQLPKDRFSAERLKGVDSTLKIQPAKLEDSAVYLCASSLEGQPLLGQPQHFGDGTRLSIL.

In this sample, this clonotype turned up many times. The CDR3 loop reads CASSLEADTQYF. In nucleotides, the CDR3 is TGCGCCAGCAGCTTGGAGGCAGATACGCAGTATTTT. The gene calls are TRBV5-1 and TRBJ2-3; D call uncertain. The CDR3 has 12 amino acids. The germline V gene encodes CDR1 SGHRS and CDR2 YFSETQ. V lost 0 bases and J lost 4, with 3 bases in between. Drawing the rest from reference TRBV5-1 and TRBJ2-3, the complete variable domain is KAGVTQTPRYLIKTRGQQVTLSCSPISGHRSVSWYQQTPGQGLQFLFEYFSETQRNKGNFPGRFSGRQFSNSRSEMNVSTLELGDSALYLCASSLEADTQYFGPGTRLTVL.

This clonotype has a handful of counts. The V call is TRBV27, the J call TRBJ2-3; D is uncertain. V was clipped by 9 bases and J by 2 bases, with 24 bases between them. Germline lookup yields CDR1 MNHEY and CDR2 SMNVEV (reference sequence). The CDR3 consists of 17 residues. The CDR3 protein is CASAAGVIVLYTDTQYF. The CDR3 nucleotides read TGTGCCAGTGCCGCCGGAGTCATCGTCCTGTACACAGATACGCAGTATTTT.

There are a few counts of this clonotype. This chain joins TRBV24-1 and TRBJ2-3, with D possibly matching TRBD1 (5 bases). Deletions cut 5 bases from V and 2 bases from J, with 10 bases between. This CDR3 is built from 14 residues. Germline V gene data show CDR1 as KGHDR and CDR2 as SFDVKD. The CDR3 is CATSGNRNTDTQYF. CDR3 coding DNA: TGTGCCACCAGTGGCAACAGGAACACAGATACGCAGTATTTT.

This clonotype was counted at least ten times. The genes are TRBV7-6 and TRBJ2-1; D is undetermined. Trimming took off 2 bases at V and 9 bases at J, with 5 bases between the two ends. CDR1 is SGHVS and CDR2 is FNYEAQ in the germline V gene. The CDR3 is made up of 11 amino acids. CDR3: CASSLRTEQFF. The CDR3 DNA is TGTGCCAGCAGCTTACGGACTGAGCAGTTCTTC.

DNA for the CDR3: TGCGCCAGCAGCATGACAGGGTCTAATGAAAAACTGTTTTTT. Protein: CASSMTGSNEKLFF. The chain combines TRBV5-1 with TRBJ1-4, with 7 nucleotides matching TRBD1. The length of the CDR3 is 14 residues. The germline V gene has CDR1 SGHRS and CDR2 YFSETQ. Trimming at V came to 4 bases and at J to 3 bases, leaving 3 bases not matched to a gene. Full variable domain (outside the CDR3, taken from reference TRBV5-1 and TRBJ1-4): KAGVTQTPRYLIKTRGQQVTLSCSPISGHRSVSWYQQTPGQGLQFLFEYFSETQRNKGNFPGRFSGRQFSNSRSEMNVSTLELGDSALYLCASSMTGSNEKLFFGSGTQLSVL.

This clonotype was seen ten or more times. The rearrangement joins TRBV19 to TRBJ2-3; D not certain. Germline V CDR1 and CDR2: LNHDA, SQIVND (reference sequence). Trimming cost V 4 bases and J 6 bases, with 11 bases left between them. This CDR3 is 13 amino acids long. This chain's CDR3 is CASSRLEKDTQYF. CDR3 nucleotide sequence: TGTGCCAGTAGTAGGCTAGAGAAGGATACGCAGTATTTT.

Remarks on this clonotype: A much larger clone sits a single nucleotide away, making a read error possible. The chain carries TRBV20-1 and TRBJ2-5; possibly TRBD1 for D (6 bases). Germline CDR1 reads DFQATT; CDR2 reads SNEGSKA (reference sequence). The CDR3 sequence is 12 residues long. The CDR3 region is CSAVRGLETEYF. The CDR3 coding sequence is TGCAGTGCTGTAAGGGGGTTGGAGACCGAGTACTTC.

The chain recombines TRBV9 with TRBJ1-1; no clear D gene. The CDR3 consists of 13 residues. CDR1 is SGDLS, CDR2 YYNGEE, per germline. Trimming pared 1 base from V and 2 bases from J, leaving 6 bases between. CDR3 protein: CASSVTANTEAFF. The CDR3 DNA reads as TGTGCCAGCAGCGTAACAGCCAACACTGAAGCTTTCTTT.

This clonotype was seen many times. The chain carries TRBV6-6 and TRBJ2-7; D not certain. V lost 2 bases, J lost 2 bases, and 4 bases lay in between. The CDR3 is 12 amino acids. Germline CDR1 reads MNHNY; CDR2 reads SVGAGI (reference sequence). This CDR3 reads CASSYLTYEQYF. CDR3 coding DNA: TGTGCCAGCAGTTACCTCACCTACGAGCAGTACTTC.

This CDR3 is CASSPILLTGNGYTF. The CDR3, as DNA: TGTGCCAGCTCACCTATTCTACTAACAGGGAATGGCTACACCTTC. This sequence joins TRBV18 and TRBJ1-2, with D maybe TRBD1 (6 bases). Looked up from germline, CDR1 is KGHSH and CDR2 is LQKENI. V lost 3 bases and J lost 6, with 17 bases in between. CDR3 length: 15 amino acids. The full variable domain, its missing parts supplied by reference TRBV18 and TRBJ1-2, is NAGVMQNPRHLVRRRGQEARLRCSPMKGHSHVYWYRQLPEEGLKFMVYLQKENIIDESGMPKERFSAEFPKEGPSILRIQQVVRGDSAAYFCASSPILLTGNGYTFGSGTRLTVV.

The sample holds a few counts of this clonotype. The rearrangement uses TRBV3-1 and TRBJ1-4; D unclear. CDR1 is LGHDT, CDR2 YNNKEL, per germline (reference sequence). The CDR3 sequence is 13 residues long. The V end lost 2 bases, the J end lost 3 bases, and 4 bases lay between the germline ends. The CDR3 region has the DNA TGTGCCAGCAGCCAACCCGCTAATGAAAAACTGTTTTTT. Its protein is CASSQPANEKLFF.

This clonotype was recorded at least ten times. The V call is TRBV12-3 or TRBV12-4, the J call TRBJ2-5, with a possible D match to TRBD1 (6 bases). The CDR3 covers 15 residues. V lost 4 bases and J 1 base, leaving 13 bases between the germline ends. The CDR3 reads CASSSGDTVQETQYF. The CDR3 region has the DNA TGTGCCAGCAGTTCTGGGGACACTGTCCAAGAGACCCAGTACTTC.

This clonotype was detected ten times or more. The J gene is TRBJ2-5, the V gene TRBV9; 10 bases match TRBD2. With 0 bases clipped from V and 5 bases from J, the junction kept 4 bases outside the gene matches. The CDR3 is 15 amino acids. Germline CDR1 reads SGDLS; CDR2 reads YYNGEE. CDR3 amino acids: CASSVEGTSVETQYF. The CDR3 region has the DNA TGTGCCAGCAGCGTAGAGGGGACTAGCGTGGAGACCCAGTACTTC.

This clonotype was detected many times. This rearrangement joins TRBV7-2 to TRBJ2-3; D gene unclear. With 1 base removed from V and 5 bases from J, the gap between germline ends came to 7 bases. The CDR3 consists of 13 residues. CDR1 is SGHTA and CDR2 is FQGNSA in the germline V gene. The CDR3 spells CASSLVLGDTQYF. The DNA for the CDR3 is TGTGCCAGCAGCTTAGTGCTCGGAGATACGCAGTATTTT.

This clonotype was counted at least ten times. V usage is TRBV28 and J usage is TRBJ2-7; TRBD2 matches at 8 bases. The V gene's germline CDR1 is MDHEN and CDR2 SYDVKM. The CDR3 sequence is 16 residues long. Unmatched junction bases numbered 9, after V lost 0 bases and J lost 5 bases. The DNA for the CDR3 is TGTGCCAGCAGTTTATGGGGGAGTAGCGGGGCTCACGAGCAGTACTTC. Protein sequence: CASSLWGSSGAHEQYF.

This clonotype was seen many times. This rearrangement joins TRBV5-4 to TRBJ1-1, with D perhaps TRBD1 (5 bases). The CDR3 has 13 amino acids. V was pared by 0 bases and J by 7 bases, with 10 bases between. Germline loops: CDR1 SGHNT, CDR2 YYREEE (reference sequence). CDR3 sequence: CASSLVGGGEAFF. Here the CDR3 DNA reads TGTGCCAGCAGCTTGGTGGGTGGGGGTGAAGCTTTCTTT. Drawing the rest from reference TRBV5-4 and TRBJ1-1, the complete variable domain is ETGVTQSPTHLIKTRGQQVTLRCSSQSGHNTVSWYQQALGQGPQFIFQYYREEENGRGNFPPRFSGLQFPNYSSELNVNALELDDSALYLCASSLVGGGEAFFGQGTRLTVV.

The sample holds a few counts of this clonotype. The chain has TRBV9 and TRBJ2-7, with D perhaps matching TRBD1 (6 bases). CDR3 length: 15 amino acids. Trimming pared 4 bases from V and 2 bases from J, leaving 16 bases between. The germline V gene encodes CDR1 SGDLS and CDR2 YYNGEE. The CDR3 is CASSISGTMTYEQYF. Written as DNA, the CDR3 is TGTGCCAGCAGCATCTCCGGGACAATGACCTACGAGCAGTACTTC.

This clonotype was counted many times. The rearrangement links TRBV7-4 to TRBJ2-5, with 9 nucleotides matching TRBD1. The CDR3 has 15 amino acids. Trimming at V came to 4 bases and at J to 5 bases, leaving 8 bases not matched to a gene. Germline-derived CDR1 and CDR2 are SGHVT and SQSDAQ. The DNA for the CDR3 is TGTGCCAGCAGCTCTGGACAGGGGATTTGGGAGACCCAGTACTTC. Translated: CASSSGQGIWETQYF.

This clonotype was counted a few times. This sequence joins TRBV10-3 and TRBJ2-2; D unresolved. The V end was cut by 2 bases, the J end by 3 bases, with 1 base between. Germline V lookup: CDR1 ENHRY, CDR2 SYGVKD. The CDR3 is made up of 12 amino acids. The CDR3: CAISEDTGELFF. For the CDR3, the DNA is TGTGCCATCAGTGAGGACACCGGGGAGCTGTTTTTT.

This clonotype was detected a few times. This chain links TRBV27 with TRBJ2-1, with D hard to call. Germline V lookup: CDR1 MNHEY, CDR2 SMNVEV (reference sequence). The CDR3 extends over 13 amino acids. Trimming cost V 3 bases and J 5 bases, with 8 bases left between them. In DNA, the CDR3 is TGTGCCAGCAGTTTCGGTCAGAACAATGAGCAGTTCTTC. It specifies CASSFGQNNEQFF.

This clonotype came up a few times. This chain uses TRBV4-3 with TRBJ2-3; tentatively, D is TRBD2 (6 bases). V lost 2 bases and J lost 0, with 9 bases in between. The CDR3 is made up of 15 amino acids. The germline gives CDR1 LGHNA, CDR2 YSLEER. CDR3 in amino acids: CASSQLAPSTDTQYF. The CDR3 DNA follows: TGCGCCAGCAGCCAACTAGCGCCCAGCACAGATACGCAGTATTTT.

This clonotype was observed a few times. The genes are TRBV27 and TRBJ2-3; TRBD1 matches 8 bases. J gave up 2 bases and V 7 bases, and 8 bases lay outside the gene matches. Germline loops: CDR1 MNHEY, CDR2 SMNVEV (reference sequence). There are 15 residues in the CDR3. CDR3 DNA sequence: TGTGCCAGCAACCTCAGGGGGCTTCCCACAGATACGCAGTATTTT. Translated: CASNLRGLPTDTQYF.